The clone carrying this T cell receptor (beta chain) came up a few times. TCRdb re-called the 5' RACE reads with MiXCR, one entry per CDR3 protein. Found here are about 300,000 distinct CDR3 sequences, around 7.3% of them singletons; the top ten hold roughly a sixth. The sample originates from a study of T cells after yellow fever vaccination. Germline V gene sequence: CDR1 MNHEY, CDR2 SVGAGI. Trimming removed 0 bases at V and 5 bases at J, with 16 bases between. The CDR3 extends over 16 amino acids. This specimen consisted of PBMCs, obtained approximately 47 days after the first yellow fever vaccination. This receptor was identified in a man aged 18 to 30 who received the YFV17D yellow fever vaccine. The gene calls are TRBV6-5 and TRBJ2-5, with D perhaps TRBD2 (5 bases). The CDR3 region is CASSYSPSGGGETQYF. The DNA of the CDR3 is TGTGCCAGCAGTTACTCTCCTAGTGGAGGTGGGGAGACCCAGTACTTC.